This record covers a single TCR beta chain. Method: immunoSEQ multiplex PCR; TCRdb's copy keeps in-frame clones and lacks some. The table lists roughly 500,000 clones, roughly 89% of them singletons, with 9.5% to 15% in the top ten. There are 16 residues in the CDR3. Germline V gene data show CDR1 as SEHNR and CDR2 as FQNEAQ (reference sequence). Trimming at V came to 7 bases and at J to 0 bases, leaving 11 bases not matched to a gene. Treatment noted: over 15 received Ad26.COV2.S at low or high dose, single or two shots; five or six received placebo; per-sample allocation not given. Each sample was drawn 63 days after the first injection (of vaccine or placebo). An 18-55-year-old adult in Boston served as donor. This sample was included in a study of Ad26.COV2.S vaccination and SARS-CoV-2 variants.

The receptor was isolated from a person between 18 and 59 years old who received the Ad26.COV2.S COVID-19 vaccine or a placebo. This specimen was peripheral blood, taken in a trial of Ad26.COV2.S vaccine versus placebo. The chain employs TRBV7-9 and TRBJ2-7; 8 nucleotides align to TRBD2. In DNA, the CDR3 is TGTGCCAGCACCCCCGATGGGCTAGCGGGCTCCTACGAGCAGTACTTC. Translating gives CASTPDGLAGSYEQYF.